Listed here is a single T cell receptor beta chain. The data derive from a study of blood T cell repertoires in COVID-19. The overall study: The study drew acute and convalescent COVID-19 samples from the United States, Italy and Spain. Nucleic acid was either cDNA or gDNA, and it came from T cells, B-cell-depleted T cells, or PBMCs.

Seattle cases were enrolled at active infection and followed longitudinally. Original processing notes: Reference gene primer amplification in the assay estimated nucleated cell counts. Produced via immunoSEQ multiplex PCR; TCRdb's table is partial and in-frame only. Clone size and V and J calls were adopted from that table, with D and trimming inferred from the DNA. This sample has 150,000 to 200,000 clones; 85% occur once, and the top ten carry roughly 8.4%. The sequence was obtained from a woman older than 75 with COVID-19, enrolled during active disease. What was sequenced was peripheral blood.

The CDR3 protein is CASSVGPSGGGETQYF. CDR3 DNA: TGTGCCAGCAGCGTAGGGCCTAGCGGGGGGGGTGAGACCCAGTACTTC. V usage is TRBV9 and J usage is TRBJ2-5, with 12 bases matching TRBD2. Germline V gene lookup returns CDR1 SGDLS and CDR2 YYNGEE. The CDR3 has 16 amino acids. The V segment lost 0 bases and the J segment 5 bases; nucleotides outside the gene matches: 5.